Presented here are 6 T cell receptor beta chains from one specimen sequenced in a study of blood T cell repertoires in COVID-19. Profiled with immunoSEQ multiplex PCR; TCRdb holds only in-frame clones, not every one. Of 80,000 or so clones in the sample, 82% were seen once. Sequences were obtained from peripheral blood. These receptors were taken from a human donor in a cohort sampled during active COVID-19.

The chain carries TRBV6-2 or TRBV6-3 and TRBJ1-1; D gene ambiguous. The CDR3 contains 15 residues. The germline V and J ends were trimmed by 6 bases and 0 bases, with 14 bases remaining between them. Germline V lookup: CDR1 MNHEY, CDR2 SVGEGT. The CDR3 DNA reads TGTGCCAGCAGCACCCCCAGAGGTGTGAACACTGAAGCTTTCTTT. Residues: CASSTPRGVNTEAFF.

V usage is TRBV19 and J usage is TRBJ1-2; TRBD1 is a possible D gene (6 bases). This CDR3 region has 15 residues. Germline V gene data show CDR1 as LNHDA and CDR2 as SQIVND (reference sequence). V lost 6 bases and J lost 4, with 18 bases in between. CDR3 coding DNA: TGTGCCAGTAGCCGACAGGTCGTGCCACCCTATGGCTACACCTTC. Amino acids: CASSRQVVPPYGYTF.

The V gene is TRBV6-5, the J gene TRBJ2-1; possibly TRBD2 for D (5 bases). Trimming stripped 11 bases from V and 1 base from J, with 15 bases between. The CDR3 consists of 14 residues. Looked up from germline, CDR1 is MNHEY and CDR2 is SVGAGI. The CDR3 is CASSEVRSYNEQFF. CDR3 in DNA: TGTGCCTCATCGGAGGTCAGATCCTACAATGAGCAGTTCTTC.

This clone was observed a single time. This sequence joins TRBV5-4 and TRBJ1-6; the match to TRBD1 covers 10 bases. V gave up 1 base and J gave up 9 bases; unmatched junction bases: 4. This CDR3 is 15 amino acids long. Germline CDR1 is SGHNT and CDR2 is YYREEE (reference sequence). The CDR3 nucleotides are TGTGCCAGCAGCTTGACGGGACAGGGGCGTTCACCCCTCCACTTT. Its protein product is CASSLTGQGRSPLHF.

The V gene is TRBV4-1, the J gene TRBJ2-2; 14 bases fit TRBD2. J gave up 7 bases and V 3 bases, and 7 bases lay outside the gene matches. Germline lookup yields CDR1 MGHRA and CDR2 YSYEKL. There are 17 residues in the CDR3. The CDR3 spells CASSQRTSGGPSGELFF. In DNA form, the CDR3 reads TGCGCCAGCAGCCAGAGGACTAGCGGGGGGCCAAGCGGGGAGCTGTTTTTT.

V usage is TRBV5-1 and J usage is TRBJ2-3; TRBD2 matches at 9 bases. The trim removed 1 base at V and 5 bases at J, leaving 8 bases unmatched. There are 16 residues in the CDR3. CDR1 is SGHRS, CDR2 YFSETQ, per germline. The CDR3 DNA reads TGCGCCAGCAGCTTGCCTAGCGGGGTCTCAGGAGATACGCAGTATTTT. It specifies CASSLPSGVSGDTQYF. Full variable domain (remainder filled in from reference TRBV5-1 and TRBJ2-3): KAGVTQTPRYLIKTRGQQVTLSCSPISGHRSVSWYQQTPGQGLQFLFEYFSETQRNKGNFPGRFSGRQFSNSRSEMNVSTLELGDSALYLCASSLPSGVSGDTQYFGPGTRLTVL.